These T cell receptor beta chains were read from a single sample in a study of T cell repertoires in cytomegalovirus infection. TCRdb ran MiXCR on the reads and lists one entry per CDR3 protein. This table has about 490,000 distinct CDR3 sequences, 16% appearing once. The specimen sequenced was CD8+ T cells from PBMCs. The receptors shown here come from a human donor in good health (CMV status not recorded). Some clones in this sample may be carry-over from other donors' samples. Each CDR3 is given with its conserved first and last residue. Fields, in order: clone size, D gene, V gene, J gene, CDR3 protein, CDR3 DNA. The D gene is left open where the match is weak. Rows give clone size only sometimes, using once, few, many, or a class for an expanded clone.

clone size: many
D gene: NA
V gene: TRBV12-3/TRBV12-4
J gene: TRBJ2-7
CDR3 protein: CASSLTNSPSEQYF
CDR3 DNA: TGTGCCAGCAGTTTAACGAACAGCCCTTCCGAGCAGTACTTC

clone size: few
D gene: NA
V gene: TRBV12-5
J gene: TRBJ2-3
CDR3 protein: CASGLGGLRRDTQYF
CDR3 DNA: TGTGCTAGTGGTTTGGGGGGGCTCCGCAGGGATACGCAGTATTTT

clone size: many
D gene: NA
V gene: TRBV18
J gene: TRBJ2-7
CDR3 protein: CASSPETVGSYEQYF
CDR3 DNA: TGTGCCAGCTCACCAGAGACAGTGGGCTCCTACGAGCAGTACTTC

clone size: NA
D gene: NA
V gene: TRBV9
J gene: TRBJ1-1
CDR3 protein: CASSVEGGNTEAFF
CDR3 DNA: TGTGCCAGCAGCGTAGAAGGAGGGAACACTGAAGCTTTCTTT

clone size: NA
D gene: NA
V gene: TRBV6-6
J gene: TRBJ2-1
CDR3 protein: CASSYQDRNEQFF
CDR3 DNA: TGTGCCAGCAGTTATCAGGACCGCAATGAGCAGTTCTTC

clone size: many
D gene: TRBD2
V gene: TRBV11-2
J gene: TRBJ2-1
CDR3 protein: CASSYGASGSDEQFF
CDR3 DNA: TGTGCCAGCAGCTATGGGGCTAGCGGGAGTGATGAGCAGTTCTTC

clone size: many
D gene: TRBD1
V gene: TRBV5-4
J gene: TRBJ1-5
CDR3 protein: CASSPGTGVGQPQHF
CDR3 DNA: TGTGCCAGCAGCCCAGGGACAGGGGTGGGCCAGCCCCAGCATTTT

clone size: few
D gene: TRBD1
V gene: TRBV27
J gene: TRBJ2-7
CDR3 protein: CASSLTGRYEQYF
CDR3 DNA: TGTGCCAGCAGTCTGACAGGGAGATACGAGCAGTACTTC

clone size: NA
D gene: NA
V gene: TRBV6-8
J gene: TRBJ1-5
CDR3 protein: CASQDSRNQPQHF
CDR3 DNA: TGTGCCAGCCAAGACAGCAGAAATCAGCCCCAGCATTTT

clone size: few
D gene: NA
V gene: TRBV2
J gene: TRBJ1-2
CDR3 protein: CAALVGRDSGYTF
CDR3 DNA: TGTGCCGCCTTAGTTGGGCGTGATAGTGGCTACACCTTC

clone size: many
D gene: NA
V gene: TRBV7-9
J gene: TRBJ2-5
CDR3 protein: CASSHPLRETQYF
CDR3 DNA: TGTGCCAGCAGCCATCCACTCCGGGAGACCCAGTACTTC

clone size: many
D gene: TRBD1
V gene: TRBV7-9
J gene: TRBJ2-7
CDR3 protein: CASSLARGTGVYEQYF
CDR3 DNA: TGTGCCAGCAGCTTAGCGCGAGGGACAGGGGTCTACGAGCAGTACTTC

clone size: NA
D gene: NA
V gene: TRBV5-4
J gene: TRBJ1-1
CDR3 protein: CASSPPGLGVSGMNTEAFF
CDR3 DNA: TGTGCCAGCAGCCCCCCAGGGTTGGGGGTCTCGGGCATGAACACTGAAGCTTTCTTT

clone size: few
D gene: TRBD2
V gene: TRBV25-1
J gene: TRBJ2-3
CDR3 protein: CASTGAGGITDTQYF
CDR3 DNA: TGTGCCAGCACTGGAGCGGGAGGGATCACAGATACGCAGTATTTT

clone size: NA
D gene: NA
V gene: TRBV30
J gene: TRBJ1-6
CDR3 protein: CAWTGDRNSPLHF
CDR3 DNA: TGTGCCTGGACAGGGGACCGAAATTCACCCCTCCACTTT

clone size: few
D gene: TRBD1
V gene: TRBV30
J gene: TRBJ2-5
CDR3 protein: CAWSLAGTGVQETQYF
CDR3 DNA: TGTGCCTGGAGTTTAGCCGGGACAGGGGTCCAAGAGACCCAGTACTTC

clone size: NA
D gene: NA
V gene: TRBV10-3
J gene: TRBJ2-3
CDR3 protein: CAISGDRASTDTQYF
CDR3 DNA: TGTGCCATCAGTGGGGACCGGGCTAGCACAGATACGCAGTATTTT

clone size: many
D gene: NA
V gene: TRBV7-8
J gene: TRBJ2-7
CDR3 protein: CASSSSEDGTYEQYF
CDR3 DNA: TGTGCCAGCAGCTCGTCAGAGGACGGGACCTACGAGCAGTACTTC

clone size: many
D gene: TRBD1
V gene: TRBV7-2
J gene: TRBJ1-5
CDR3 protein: CASSPKDRGIINQPQHF
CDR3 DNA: TGTGCCAGCAGCCCTAAGGACAGGGGAATTATCAATCAGCCCCAGCATTTT

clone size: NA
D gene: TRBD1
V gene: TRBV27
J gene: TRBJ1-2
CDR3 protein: CASSATDRGRSGYTF
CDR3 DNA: TGTGCCAGCAGTGCGACGGACAGGGGGCGGAGTGGCTACACCTTC

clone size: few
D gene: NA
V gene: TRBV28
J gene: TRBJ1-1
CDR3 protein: CASSFLSGEAFF
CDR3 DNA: TGTGCCAGCAGTTTTTTGAGTGGGGAAGCTTTCTTT

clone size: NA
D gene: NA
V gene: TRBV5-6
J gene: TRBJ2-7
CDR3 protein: CASSPEVGTPTYEQYF
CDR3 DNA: TGTGCCAGCAGCCCGGAGGTAGGGACACCAACCTACGAGCAGTACTTC

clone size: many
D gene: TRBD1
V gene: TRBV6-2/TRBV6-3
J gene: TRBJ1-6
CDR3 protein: CASRLQGQFGNSPLHF
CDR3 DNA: TGTGCCAGCAGGCTACAGGGGCAGTTCGGGAATTCACCCCTCCACTTT

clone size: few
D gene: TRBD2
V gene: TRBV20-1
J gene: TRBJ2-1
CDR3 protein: CSAYGGSSYNEQFF
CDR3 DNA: TGCAGTGCTTACGGGGGGAGTTCCTACAATGAGCAGTTCTTC

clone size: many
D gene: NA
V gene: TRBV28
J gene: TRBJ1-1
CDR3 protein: CASLQGKGGMNTEAFF
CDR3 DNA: TGTGCCAGCCTTCAAGGGAAAGGAGGGATGAACACTGAAGCTTTCTTT

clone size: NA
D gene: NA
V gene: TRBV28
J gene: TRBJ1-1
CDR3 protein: CASSFDGGPNTEAFF
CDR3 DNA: TGTGCCAGCAGTTTCGACGGCGGACCGAACACTGAAGCTTTCTTT

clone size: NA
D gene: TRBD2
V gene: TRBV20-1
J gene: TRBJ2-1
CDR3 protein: CSASRTSGSFDEQFF
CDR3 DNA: TGCAGTGCTAGTAGGACTAGCGGGAGTTTCGATGAGCAGTTCTTC

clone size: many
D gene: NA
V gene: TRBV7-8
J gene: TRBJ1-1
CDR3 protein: CASSFPAPMNTEAFF
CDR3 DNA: TGTGCCAGCAGCTTTCCCGCCCCCATGAACACTGAAGCTTTCTTT

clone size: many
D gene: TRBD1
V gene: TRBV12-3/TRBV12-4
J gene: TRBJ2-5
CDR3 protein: CASKQGAEETQYF
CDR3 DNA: TGTGCCAGCAAACAGGGGGCCGAGGAGACCCAGTACTTC

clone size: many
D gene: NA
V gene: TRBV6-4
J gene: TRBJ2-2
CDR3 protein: CASSGVDQGELFF
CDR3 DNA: TGTGCCAGCAGTGGAGTGGATCAAGGGGAGCTGTTTTTT

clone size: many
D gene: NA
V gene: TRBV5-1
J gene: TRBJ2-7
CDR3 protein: CASIGADYEQYF
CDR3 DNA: TGCGCCAGCATCGGGGCGGACTACGAGCAGTACTTC

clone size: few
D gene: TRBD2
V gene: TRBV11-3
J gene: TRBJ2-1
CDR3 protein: CASSFSPRAGGVYNEQFF
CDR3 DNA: TGTGCCAGCAGCTTCTCACCTCGAGCGGGGGGGGTTTACAATGAGCAGTTCTTC

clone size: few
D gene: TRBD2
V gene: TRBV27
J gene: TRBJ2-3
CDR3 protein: CASSLWSGGTDTQYF
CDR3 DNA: TGTGCCAGCAGTTTATGGAGCGGGGGAACAGATACGCAGTATTTT

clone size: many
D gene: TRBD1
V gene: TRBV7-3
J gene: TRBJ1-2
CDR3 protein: CASSSDGTDVSGYTF
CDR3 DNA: TGTGCCAGCAGCTCAGATGGGACAGACGTCTCTGGCTACACCTTC

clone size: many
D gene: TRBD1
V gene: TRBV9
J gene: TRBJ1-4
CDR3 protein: CASSVSGTDREKLFF
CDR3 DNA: TGTGCCAGCAGCGTGTCCGGGACAGACCGTGAAAAACTGTTTTTT

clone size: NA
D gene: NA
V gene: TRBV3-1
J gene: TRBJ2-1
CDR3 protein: CASSFQRGGEQLF
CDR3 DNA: TGTGCCAGCAGCTTCCAACGCGGTGGGGAGCAGTTATTC

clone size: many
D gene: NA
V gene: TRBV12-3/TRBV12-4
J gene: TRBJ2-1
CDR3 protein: CASSLSAQKRRSSYNEQFF
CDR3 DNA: TGTGCCAGCAGTCTTTCGGCCCAGAAGCGGAGGAGCTCCTACAATGAGCAGTTCTTC

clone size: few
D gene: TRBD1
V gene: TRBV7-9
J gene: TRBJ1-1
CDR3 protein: CASSPRTGPNTEAFF
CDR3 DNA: TGTGCCAGCAGTCCCCGGACAGGGCCTAACACTGAAGCTTTCTTT

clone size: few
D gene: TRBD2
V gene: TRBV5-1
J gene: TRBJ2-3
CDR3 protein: CASSFPGGDLTDTQYF
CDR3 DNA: TGCGCCAGCAGCTTCCCGGGGGGGGACCTCACAGATACGCAGTATTTT

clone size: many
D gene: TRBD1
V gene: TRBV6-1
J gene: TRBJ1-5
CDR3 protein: CASGGQGGNQPQHF
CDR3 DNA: TGTGCCAGCGGCGGACAGGGCGGCAATCAGCCCCAGCATTTT

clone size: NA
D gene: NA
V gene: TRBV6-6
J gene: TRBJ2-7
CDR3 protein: CASSVPGRVAYEQYF
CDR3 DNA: TGTGCCAGCAGTGTACCCGGCAGGGTCGCCTACGAGCAGTACTTC

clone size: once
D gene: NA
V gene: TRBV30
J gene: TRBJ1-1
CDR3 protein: CAWSVGVGGTEAFF
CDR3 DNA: TGTGCCTGGAGTGTAGGAGTAGGGGGGACTGAAGCTTTCTTT

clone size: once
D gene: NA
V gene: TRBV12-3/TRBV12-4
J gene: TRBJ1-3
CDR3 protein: CASTQSTRQVRNTIYF
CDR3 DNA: TGTGCAAGCACACAATCAACCCGACAGGTGCGGAACACCATATATTTT

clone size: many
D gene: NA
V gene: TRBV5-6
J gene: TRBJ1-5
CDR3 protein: CASSLKGVPPQHF
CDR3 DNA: TGTGCCAGCAGCTTGAAGGGTGTCCCGCCCCAGCATTTT

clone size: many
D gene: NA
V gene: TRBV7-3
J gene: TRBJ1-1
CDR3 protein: CASSLIRQANTEAFF
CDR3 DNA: TGTGCCAGCAGCTTAATTCGCCAGGCGAACACTGAAGCTTTCTTT

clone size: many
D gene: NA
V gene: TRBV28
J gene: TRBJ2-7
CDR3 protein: CASSQSDPEQYF
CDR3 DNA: TGTGCCAGCAGTCAGTCAGACCCCGAGCAGTACTTC

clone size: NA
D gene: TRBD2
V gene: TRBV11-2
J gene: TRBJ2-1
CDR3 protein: CASSLTSGSSYNDQFF
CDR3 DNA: TGTGCAAGCAGCCTAACTAGCGGGAGCTCCTACAATGATCAGTTCTTC

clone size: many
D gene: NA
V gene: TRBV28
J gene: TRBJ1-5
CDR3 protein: CASSFQGSAGQPQHF
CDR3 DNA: TGTGCCAGCAGTTTTCAGGGATCCGCCGGTCAGCCCCAGCATTTT

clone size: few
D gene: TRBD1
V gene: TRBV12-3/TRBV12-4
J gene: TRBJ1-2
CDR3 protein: CASSPPTTGGPFYGYTF
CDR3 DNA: TGTGCCAGCAGTCCCCCAACGACAGGGGGGCCATTCTATGGCTACACCTTC

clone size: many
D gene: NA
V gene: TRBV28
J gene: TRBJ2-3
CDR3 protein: CASSFSGDTQYF
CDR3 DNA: TGTGCCAGCAGTTTTTCGGGTGATACGCAGTATTTT

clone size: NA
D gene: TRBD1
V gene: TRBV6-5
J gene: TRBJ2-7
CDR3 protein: CASSYETGGYEQYF
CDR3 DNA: TGTGCCAGCAGTTATGAGACAGGGGGCTACGAGCAGTACTTC

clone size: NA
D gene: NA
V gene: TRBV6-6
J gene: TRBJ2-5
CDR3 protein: CASSAFKEGPPQETQYF
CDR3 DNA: TGTGCCAGCAGTGCTTTTAAGGAGGGACCACCCCAAGAGACCCAGTACTTC

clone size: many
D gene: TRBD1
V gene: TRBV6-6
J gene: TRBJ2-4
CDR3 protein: CASISTGGDIQYF
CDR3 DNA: TGTGCCAGCATCTCGACAGGGGGAGACATTCAGTACTTC

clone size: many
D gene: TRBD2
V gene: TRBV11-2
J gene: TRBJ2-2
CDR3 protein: CASSFLRLAGGPNTGELFF
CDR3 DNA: TGTGCCAGCAGCTTCCTAAGGCTAGCGGGAGGGCCTAACACCGGGGAGCTGTTTTTT

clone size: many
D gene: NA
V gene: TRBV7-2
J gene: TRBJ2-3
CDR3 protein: CASSHLTGTDTQYF
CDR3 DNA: TGTGCCAGCAGCCATTTAACAGGCACAGATACGCAGTATTTT

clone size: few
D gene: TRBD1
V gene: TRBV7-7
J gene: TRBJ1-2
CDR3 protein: CASSPIRTGENGYTF
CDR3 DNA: TGTGCCAGCAGCCCGATTCGGACAGGGGAAAATGGCTACACCTTC

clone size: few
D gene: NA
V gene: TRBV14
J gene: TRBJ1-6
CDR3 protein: CASSQDFLIGGEGVTYNSPLHF
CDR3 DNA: TGTGCCAGCAGCCAAGATTTTCTAATCGGGGGAGAAGGAGTTACCTATAATTCACCCCTCCACTTT

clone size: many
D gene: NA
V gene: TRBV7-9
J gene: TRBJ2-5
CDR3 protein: CASSSSGSQEAQYF
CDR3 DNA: TGTGCCAGCAGCAGTTCCGGGAGCCAAGAGGCCCAGTACTTC

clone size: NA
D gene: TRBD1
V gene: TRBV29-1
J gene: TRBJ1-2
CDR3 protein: CSVIPGQGRDYGYTF
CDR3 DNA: TGCAGCGTTATACCGGGACAGGGGAGAGACTATGGCTACACCTTC